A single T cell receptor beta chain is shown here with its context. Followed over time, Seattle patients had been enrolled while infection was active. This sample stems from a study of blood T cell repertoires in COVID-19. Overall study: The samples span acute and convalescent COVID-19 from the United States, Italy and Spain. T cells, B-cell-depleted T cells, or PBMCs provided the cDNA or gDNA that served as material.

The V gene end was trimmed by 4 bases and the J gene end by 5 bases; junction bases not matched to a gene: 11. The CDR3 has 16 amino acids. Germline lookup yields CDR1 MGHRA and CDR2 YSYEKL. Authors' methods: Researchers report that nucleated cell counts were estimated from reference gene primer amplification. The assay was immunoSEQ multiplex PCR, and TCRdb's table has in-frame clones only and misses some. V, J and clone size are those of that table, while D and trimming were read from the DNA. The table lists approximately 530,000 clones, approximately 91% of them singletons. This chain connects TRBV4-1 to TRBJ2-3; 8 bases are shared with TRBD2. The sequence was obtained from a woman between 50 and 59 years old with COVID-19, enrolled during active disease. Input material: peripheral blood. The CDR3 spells CASSRGDGGAVDTQYF. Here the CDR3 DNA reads TGCGCCAGCAGCCGGGGGGACGGGGGGGCCGTAGATACGCAGTATTTT.